These 7 T cell receptor beta chains came from one sample sequenced in a study of cytomegalovirus exposure and HLA in healthy donors. PCR was performed using 60 Vbeta and 13 Jbeta primers. Sequencing used immunoSEQ multiplex PCR; TCRdb keeps in-frame clones, though not all of them. The repertoire holds 150,000 to 180,000 clones, with roughly 83% as singletons. Material: PBMCs. The receptors were sampled from a man aged 25 to 45 in good health and CMV-seropositive.

The CDR3, as DNA: TGTGCCCTGACCTGGGGGGGAATGAACACTGAAGCTTTCTTT. Encoded protein: CALTWGGMNTEAFF. This sequence joins TRBV5-4 and TRBJ1-1; D is possibly TRBD1 (5 bases). Germline values: CDR1 SGHNT, CDR2 YYREEE (reference sequence). V was trimmed by 10 bases and J by 0 bases, leaving 16 bases between them. CDR3 length: 14 amino acids.

This clone was recorded once. CDR3 amino acids: CASSEVMAGLYNEQFF. In DNA, the CDR3 is TGCGCCAGCAGTGAGGTGATGGCGGGATTGTACAATGAGCAGTTCTTC. V is TRBV10-1 and J is TRBJ2-1, with D possibly TRBD2 on 6 matching bases. V lost 2 bases and J lost 4, with 15 bases in between. The CDR3 runs to 16 residues. Germline V lookup: CDR1 WNHNN, CDR2 SYGVQD (reference sequence).

The V call is TRBV27, the J call TRBJ2-2; 7 nucleotides agree with TRBD2. The V gene end was trimmed by 4 bases and the J gene end by 7 bases; junction bases not matched to a gene: 12. The CDR3 has 16 amino acids. The germline CDR1 and CDR2 sequences are MNHEY and SMNVEV (reference sequence). The CDR3 is CASSSLAGGRIGELFF. The DNA of the CDR3 is TGTGCCAGCAGTTCACTAGCCGGGGGGAGGATCGGGGAGCTGTTTTTT.

The V call is TRBV27, the J call TRBJ2-7; the D gene is possibly TRBD2 (5 bases). The germline CDR1 and CDR2 sequences are MNHEY and SMNVEV (reference sequence). This CDR3 region has 12 residues. Between the trimmed V and J ends, which lost 6 bases and 0 bases, there was a span of 6 bases. CDR3 sequence: CASRTTSYEQYF. CDR3 nucleotides: TGTGCCAGCAGGACTACCTCCTACGAGCAGTACTTC.

J is TRBJ2-5 and V is TRBV29-1; 7 positions match TRBD1. Germline trimming cut 6 bases from V and 1 base from J; bases unmatched to any gene: 2. CDR1 and CDR2 from the germline V gene are SQVTM and ANQGSEA. The CDR3 has 12 amino acids. CDR3 in DNA: TGCAGCGTCGGACAGGTCCAAGAGACCCAGTACTTC. Protein: CSVGQVQETQYF.

The chain combines TRBV7-9 with TRBJ1-3; no reliable D call. The V end lost 3 bases, the J end lost 0 bases, and 15 bases lay between the germline ends. CDR3 length: 17 residues. Looked up from germline, CDR1 is SEHNR and CDR2 is FQNEAQ (reference sequence). The CDR3 here is CASSFRPGSLSGNTIYF. DNA of the CDR3: TGTGCCAGCAGCTTCCGGCCCGGGAGCCTCTCTGGAAACACCATATATTTT.

The V gene is TRBV4-2, the J gene TRBJ1-5; unclear D gene. Trimming shortened V by 1 base and J by 6 bases, and 13 bases separated the two germline ends. Germline CDR1 and CDR2: LGHNA and YNFKEQ. The CDR3 extends over 15 amino acids. The CDR3 is CASSQVGHVFQPQHF. CDR3 in DNA: TGTGCCAGCAGCCAAGTGGGCCACGTTTTTCAGCCCCAGCATTTT.